This T cell receptor (beta chain) appears in the sequencing data of a study of control samples from healthy donors and cancer patients. Libraries were prepared by immunoSEQ multiplex PCR; TCRdb keeps only in-frame clonotypes and omits some of them. The table includes 150,000 to 200,000 clones, around 91% detected once. The CDR3 extends over 14 amino acids. V lost 6 bases, J lost 4 bases, and 16 bases lay in between. The germline gives CDR1 MNHEY, CDR2 SVGEGT. The sequence was collected from a woman aged 50 to 60 in good health. The material sequenced was blood. The rearrangement uses TRBV6-2 or TRBV6-3 and TRBJ2-7; D unclear. The CDR3 nucleotides read TGTGCCAGCAGCCATCCCCAAACAGAGTACGAGCAGTACTTC. Translated, it gives CASSHPQTEYEQYF.